Detailed here is one T cell receptor (beta chain). What it binds is not known. The junction shows a germline mismatch at one end, possibly a read error. This sample is drawn from a study of OX40 agonist ivuxolimab in advanced cancers. Study context: While on treatment, patients had intravenous ivuxolimab at 0.01 to 10 mg/kg every 2 weeks.

The method was immunoSEQ multiplex PCR; TCRdb's version includes in-frame clones alone and lacks a portion of them. In the table there are just over 95,000 clones, 90% of which are singletons. The CDR3 has 10 amino acids. The V gene's germline CDR1 is MNHEY and CDR2 SVGAGI. Whole-study results and caveats: Mean expanded clone counts were higher in CD8+ than CD4+ T cells. Among the lowest peripheral clonal expansion occurred in 0.1-3.0 mg/kg partial responders. Among some nonresponders, normalized T-cell clonal expansion was also low.

The receptor comes from an adult with an advanced solid tumor such as melanoma, head and neck, liver or kidney cancer. The source was CD4+ or CD8+ T cells sorted from blood, collected in a trial of the OX40 agonist ivuxolimab. V gene TRBV6-5 combines with J gene TRBJ1-1; weak D call: TRBD1 (5 bases). The CDR3 bases are TGTGCCAGCAGTGAATCGGGGGGAGTCTTT. This gives the protein CASSESGGVF.